The 32 T cell receptor beta chains presented below share a single source sample, sequenced in a study of blood T cells in healthy people across ages. Primers used in a second PCR of roughly 6 to 11 cycles were a sample-barcoded 5' primer and a J-beta primer mix. TCRdb reanalysed the 5' RACE reads using MiXCR and keeps one entry per CDR3 protein. This sample has hundreds of thousands of distinct CDR3 sequences, with less than 70% found just once. Sequencing used blood. These receptors originate from a man aged 80 or over in good health.

The chain links TRBV29-1 to TRBJ2-1; D not certain. The CDR3 spans 15 residues. Germline V CDR1 and CDR2: SQVTM, ANQGSEA. As DNA, the CDR3 is TGCAGTTTCCACCCCCTTGGCGGAGCTTACAATGAGCAGTTCTTC. Its translation: CSFHPLGGAYNEQFF.

This clonotype was seen more than once but under ten times. The chain uses TRBV29-1 and TRBJ2-7; 9 nucleotides align to TRBD2. Germline V gene lookup returns CDR1 SQVTM and CDR2 ANQGSEA. The CDR3 extends over 12 amino acids. J lost 7 bases, V lost 4 bases, and 5 bases had no gene match. The CDR3: CSVAAGGSEQYF. CDR3 DNA: TGCAGCGTTGCAGCGGGGGGCTCAGAGCAGTACTTC.

Comment on this clonotype: At one of its ends the junction is not consistent with the germline gene, which may arise from a read error. The chain links TRBV3-1 to TRBJ2-3; TRBD2 matches at 7 bases. Germline V gene sequence: CDR1 LGHDT, CDR2 YNNKEL (reference sequence). CDR3 length: 16 amino acids. The CDR3 loop reads CASSHPSGASTDTQYF. The CDR3 nucleotides read TGCGCCAGCAGCCACCCCAGCGGGGCTAGCACAGATACGCAGTATTTT.

This clonotype was seen a few times. J is TRBJ2-1 and V is TRBV6-1; D remains unclear. The germline V gene encodes CDR1 MNHNS and CDR2 SASEGT. This CDR3 is 13 amino acids long. Trimming left V 4 bases short and J 4 bases short, with 8 bases between. CDR3 loop: CASSALSYNEQFF. The CDR3 nucleotides read TGTGCCAGCAGTGCCCTTAGTTACAATGAGCAGTTCTTC.

V and J are TRBV2 and TRBJ1-4; D remains ambiguous. Germline CDR1 and CDR2: SNHLY and FYNNEI. The CDR3 has 14 residues. Deletions cut 1 base from V and 4 bases from J, with 7 bases between. The DNA of the CDR3 is TGTGCCAGCAGTGAAGGTGGTCTTAATGAAAAACTGTTTTTT. As protein: CASSEGGLNEKLFF.

This rearrangement joins TRBV13 to TRBJ2-1; 7 bases line up with TRBD2. Germline loops: CDR1 PRHDT, CDR2 FYEKMQ (reference sequence). V trimming: 5 bases; J trimming: 0 bases; junction bases outside the gene matches: 4. The CDR3 sequence is 15 residues long. CDR3 amino acids: CASSARTSSYNEQFF. CDR3 bases: TGTGCCAGCAGCGCACGGACTAGCTCCTACAATGAGCAGTTCTTC.

The chain couples TRBV7-2 to TRBJ2-3; 9 bases match TRBD2. V dropped 8 bases and J dropped 5; count of bases not matched to a gene: 26. Per germline, CDR1 SGHTA and CDR2 FQGNSA. This CDR3 spans 20 amino acids. CDR3 bases: TGTGCCAGCTGCCGACGTGCCGCGGCTAGCGGGAAGCGAAAGGGAGATACGCAGTATTTT. The encoded protein is CASCRRAAASGKRKGDTQYF.

The genes are TRBV6-6 and TRBJ2-5, with D perhaps matching TRBD2 (6 bases). The V and J ends lost 6 bases and 10 bases respectively, with 21 bases between them. This CDR3 is built from 14 residues. Germline CDR1 reads MNHNY; CDR2 reads SVGAGI (reference sequence). CDR3 residues: CASSYGTPDGGQYF. The CDR3 nucleotides read TGTGCCAGCAGCTACGGGACTCCGGATGGGGGCCAGTACTTC.

The chain employs TRBV14 and TRBJ1-4; no firm D call. V gave up 0 bases and J gave up 5 bases, with 13 bases separating them. Germline values: CDR1 SGHDN, CDR2 FVKESK. This CDR3 has 16 amino acids. CDR3 amino acids: CASSQEEEGWNEKLFF. As DNA, the CDR3 is TGTGCCAGCAGCCAAGAAGAAGAAGGGTGGAATGAAAAACTGTTTTTT.

This rearrangement joins TRBV29-1 to TRBJ2-1; 7 bases agree with TRBD2. Looked up from germline, CDR1 is SQVTM and CDR2 is ANQGSEA. The CDR3 runs 15 residues. The V and J ends lost 5 bases and 0 bases, in that order; junction bases with no gene match: 7. CDR3 nucleotides: TGCAGCGTTCTGGGGGGGGGGAGCTCCTACAATGAGCAGTTCTTC. Its translation is CSVLGGGSSYNEQFF.

This clonotype was counted a few times. The V gene is TRBV29-1, the J gene TRBJ2-1; TRBD2 aligns across 8 bases. Germline V gives CDR1 SQVTM, CDR2 ANQGSEA. This CDR3 has 15 residues. V shed 0 bases and J 5 bases; nucleotides not matched to a gene: 6. The CDR3 protein is CSVEDGAGVDNEQFF. The CDR3 DNA reads TGCAGCGTTGAAGATGGAGCGGGAGTCGACAATGAGCAGTTCTTC.

This clonotype occurred a few times. The chain joins TRBV12-3 or TRBV12-4 to TRBJ2-7; 10 nucleotides line up with TRBD1. V lost 0 bases and J lost 2; bases outside the gene matches: 7. This CDR3 has 17 residues. CDR3 in amino acids: CASSLALRQGAAYEQYF. The DNA of the CDR3 is TGTGCCAGCAGTTTAGCGCTGAGACAGGGGGCCGCCTACGAGCAGTACTTC.

This clonotype came up a few times. The rearrangement uses TRBV29-1 and TRBJ2-7, with D maybe TRBD1 (6 bases). The CDR3 spans 11 residues. V dropped 7 bases and J dropped 5 bases, with 12 bases sitting between them. The V gene's germline CDR1 is SQVTM and CDR2 ANQGSEA. The CDR3 sequence is CSAQGGDEQYF. The CDR3 DNA follows: TGCAGCGCACAAGGGGGAGACGAGCAGTACTTC.

The J gene is TRBJ1-5, the V gene TRBV9, with TRBD1 as a possible D gene (5 bases). Germline values: CDR1 SGDLS, CDR2 YYNGEE. Trimming took off 5 bases at V and 3 bases at J, with 15 bases between the two ends. This CDR3 has 15 residues. The CDR3 protein is CASSEGPWTNQPQHF. Here the CDR3 DNA reads TGTGCCAGCAGTGAGGGGCCGTGGACCAATCAGCCCCAGCATTTT.

This clonotype has more than one count but fewer than ten. This chain links TRBV3-1 with TRBJ2-4; TRBD1 matches at 7 bases. This CDR3 region has 12 residues. V lost 3 bases to trimming and J lost 13 bases; unmatched junction nucleotides: 6. Germline assignment: CDR1 LGHDT and CDR2 YNNKEL (reference sequence). CDR3 DNA: TGTGCCAGCAGCCACCGGGACAGTGAGCAGTACTTC. It is translated as CASSHRDSEQYF.

J is TRBJ2-7 and V is TRBV5-1; 8 positions match TRBD1. The CDR3 loop spans 15 amino acids. Trimming cost V 1 base and J 3 bases; bases outside gene matches: 6. Germline V gene sequence: CDR1 SGHRS, CDR2 YFSETQ. The CDR3 loop reads CASSLIQGEIYEQYF. The CDR3 DNA reads TGCGCCAGCAGCTTGATACAGGGGGAGATCTACGAGCAGTACTTC.

This clonotype was seen only a few times. The chain couples TRBV10-3 to TRBJ1-2; weak D call: TRBD1 (5 bases). Trimming removed 6 bases from V and 3 bases from J, with 11 bases in between. Germline loops: CDR1 ENHRY, CDR2 SYGVKD. This CDR3 region has 13 residues. As DNA, the CDR3 is TGTGCCATCAGCCACTTAGGGGACTATGGCTACACCTTC. Encoded protein: CAISHLGDYGYTF.

V gene TRBV9 combines with J gene TRBJ2-5; TRBD2 aligns across 9 bases. The ends lost 4 bases at V and 11 bases at J; junction bases unmatched: 15. Germline V gives CDR1 SGDLS, CDR2 YYNGEE. The CDR3 runs 15 residues. The CDR3 sequence is CASSLRLAAYNEQYF. In nucleotides, the CDR3 is TGTGCCAGCAGCCTACGACTAGCGGCCTACAATGAGCAGTACTTC.

V and J are TRBV13 and TRBJ2-6; TRBD1 or TRBD2 may be the D gene (5 bases each). Trimming left V 6 bases short and J 1 base short, with 13 bases between. The germline gives CDR1 PRHDT, CDR2 FYEKMQ (reference sequence). This CDR3 is built from 16 residues. The CDR3 DNA sequence: TGTGCCAGCAGGAGGGACGGATCGTCTGGGGCCAACGTCCTGACTTTC. Its translation: CASRRDGSSGANVLTF.

This chain links TRBV6-6 with TRBJ2-7; no reliable D call. CDR3 length equals 12 residues. V lost 7 bases to trimming and J lost 3 bases, with 10 bases between them. Germline loops: CDR1 MNHNY, CDR2 SVGAGI (reference sequence). CDR3 region: CASKKEIYEQYF. CDR3 nucleotide sequence: TGTGCCAGCAAAAAGGAGATCTACGAGCAGTACTTC.

This clonotype has more than one count but fewer than ten. The chain joins TRBV3-1 to TRBJ2-7; 9 positions match TRBD1. CDR1 and CDR2 from the germline V gene are LGHDT and YNNKEL (reference sequence). The CDR3 contains 14 residues. V shed 3 bases and J 4 bases; nucleotides not matched to a gene: 4. Here the CDR3 reads CASSQGQGGYEQYF. CDR3 sequence (DNA): TGTGCCAGCAGCCAGGGACAGGGTGGGTACGAGCAGTACTTC.

The J gene is TRBJ2-3, the V gene TRBV11-1, with 9 bases matching TRBD2. Trimming took 2 bases from V and 11 from J; bases not matched to a gene: 5. The CDR3 length is 13 residues. The germline V gene has CDR1 SGHAT and CDR2 FQDESV (reference sequence). The CDR3 DNA reads as TGTGCCAGCAGCTTAAGGGGGACTAGCTTGCAGTATTTT. It translates to CASSLRGTSLQYF.

The rearrangement links TRBV27 to TRBJ2-3; 8 bases match TRBD2. The ends lost 2 bases at V and 14 bases at J; junction bases unmatched: 15. CDR1 MNHEY and CDR2 SMNVEV come from the germline V gene (reference sequence). The CDR3 is 15 residues long. The CDR3 loop reads CASSLRGLVPRYAYF. CDR3 sequence (DNA): TGTGCCAGCAGTTTAAGGGGACTAGTCCCCAGATACGCGTATTTT.

The genes are TRBV29-1 and TRBJ1-2, with D maybe TRBD1 (6 bases). V lost 6 bases and J 5 bases, leaving 13 bases between the germline ends. Per germline, CDR1 SQVTM and CDR2 ANQGSEA. CDR3 length: 12 amino acids. The CDR3, as DNA: TGCAGCGTGGCGGACAGCCCTTATGGCTACACCTTC. Translated: CSVADSPYGYTF.

The chain links TRBV13 to TRBJ1-1; D is unclear. The V and J ends lost 4 bases and 4 bases respectively, with 13 bases between them. The CDR3 totals 14 residues. Germline V gene lookup returns CDR1 PRHDT and CDR2 FYEKMQ (reference sequence). The DNA for the CDR3 is TGTGCCAGCAGCTCCGTGTGGCGGAGCACTGAAGCTTTCTTT. Translated: CASSSVWRSTEAFF.

J is TRBJ1-1 and V is TRBV28, with a possible D match to TRBD1 (5 bases). The CDR3 extends over 13 amino acids. Germline CDR1 reads MDHEN; CDR2 reads SYDVKM. Trimming took off 5 bases at V and 0 bases at J, with 7 bases between the two ends. The CDR3 nucleotides are TGTGCCAGCAGTCCGGACATGAACACTGAAGCTTTCTTT. Translation: CASSPDMNTEAFF.

The genes are TRBV20-1 and TRBJ1-1; 7 bases align to TRBD1. V lost 0 bases and J lost 8; bases outside the gene matches: 12. The CDR3 totals 15 residues. Germline CDR1 DFQATT, CDR2 SNEGSKA (reference sequence). CDR3 nucleotides: TGCAGTGCTAGAGATAGCGAGGGACAGCGGCCGGAAGCTTTCTTT. Translating gives CSARDSEGQRPEAFF.

The CDR3 is CASTRGKGGEQYF. CDR3 bases: TGTGCCAGCACCCGGGGAAAGGGAGGCGAGCAGTACTTC. The V and J genes are TRBV18 and TRBJ2-7; possible D gene TRBD2, 6 bases. Germline V lookup: CDR1 KGHSH, CDR2 LQKENI. V was pared by 8 bases and J by 6 bases, with 17 bases between. The CDR3 runs to 13 residues. The full variable domain, its missing parts supplied by reference TRBV18 and TRBJ2-7, is NAGVMQNPRHLVRRRGQEARLRCSPMKGHSHVYWYRQLPEEGLKFMVYLQKENIIDESGMPKERFSAEFPKEGPSILRIQQVVRGDSAAYFCASTRGKGGEQYFGPGTRLTVT.

At least ten counts were recorded for this clonotype. The rearrangement joins TRBV29-1 to TRBJ2-7; D not certain. Trimming cost V 1 base and J 2 bases, with 15 bases left between them. The CDR3 consists of 15 residues. Germline values: CDR1 SQVTM, CDR2 ANQGSEA. This chain's CDR3 is CSVEAWQGDAYEQYF. The CDR3 region has the DNA TGCAGCGTTGAAGCTTGGCAAGGAGACGCCTACGAGCAGTACTTC.

The sample holds a few counts of this clonotype. This rearrangement joins TRBV6-1 to TRBJ2-3, with 13 bases that match TRBD2. After removal of 4 bases from V and 4 bases from J, the junction contained 2 bases not matched to a gene. CDR1 and CDR2 from the germline V gene are MNHNS and SASEGT. This CDR3 is 15 amino acids long. This chain's CDR3 is CASSAGLAGADTQYF. The CDR3 DNA follows: TGTGCCAGCAGTGCCGGACTAGCGGGAGCAGATACGCAGTATTTT.

The chain is built from TRBV4-1 and TRBJ2-2; D is uncertain. This CDR3 region has 14 residues. Trimming cost V 2 bases and J 6 bases, with 10 bases left between them. Germline V gene data show CDR1 as MGHRA and CDR2 as YSYEKL. The CDR3 coding sequence is TGCGCCAGCAGCCAACGCGTGGGTTCCGGGGAGCTGTTTTTT. Residues: CASSQRVGSGELFF.

This clonotype was seen only a few times. The chain is built from TRBV3-1 and TRBJ2-7; D not certain. The V gene's germline CDR1 is LGHDT and CDR2 YNNKEL (reference sequence). The V end lost 0 bases, the J end lost 4 bases, and 7 bases lay between the germline ends. This CDR3 is 13 amino acids long. In DNA form, the CDR3 reads TGTGCCAGCAGCCAAGAAGGGCCTTACGAGCAGTACTTC. It yields the protein CASSQEGPYEQYF.